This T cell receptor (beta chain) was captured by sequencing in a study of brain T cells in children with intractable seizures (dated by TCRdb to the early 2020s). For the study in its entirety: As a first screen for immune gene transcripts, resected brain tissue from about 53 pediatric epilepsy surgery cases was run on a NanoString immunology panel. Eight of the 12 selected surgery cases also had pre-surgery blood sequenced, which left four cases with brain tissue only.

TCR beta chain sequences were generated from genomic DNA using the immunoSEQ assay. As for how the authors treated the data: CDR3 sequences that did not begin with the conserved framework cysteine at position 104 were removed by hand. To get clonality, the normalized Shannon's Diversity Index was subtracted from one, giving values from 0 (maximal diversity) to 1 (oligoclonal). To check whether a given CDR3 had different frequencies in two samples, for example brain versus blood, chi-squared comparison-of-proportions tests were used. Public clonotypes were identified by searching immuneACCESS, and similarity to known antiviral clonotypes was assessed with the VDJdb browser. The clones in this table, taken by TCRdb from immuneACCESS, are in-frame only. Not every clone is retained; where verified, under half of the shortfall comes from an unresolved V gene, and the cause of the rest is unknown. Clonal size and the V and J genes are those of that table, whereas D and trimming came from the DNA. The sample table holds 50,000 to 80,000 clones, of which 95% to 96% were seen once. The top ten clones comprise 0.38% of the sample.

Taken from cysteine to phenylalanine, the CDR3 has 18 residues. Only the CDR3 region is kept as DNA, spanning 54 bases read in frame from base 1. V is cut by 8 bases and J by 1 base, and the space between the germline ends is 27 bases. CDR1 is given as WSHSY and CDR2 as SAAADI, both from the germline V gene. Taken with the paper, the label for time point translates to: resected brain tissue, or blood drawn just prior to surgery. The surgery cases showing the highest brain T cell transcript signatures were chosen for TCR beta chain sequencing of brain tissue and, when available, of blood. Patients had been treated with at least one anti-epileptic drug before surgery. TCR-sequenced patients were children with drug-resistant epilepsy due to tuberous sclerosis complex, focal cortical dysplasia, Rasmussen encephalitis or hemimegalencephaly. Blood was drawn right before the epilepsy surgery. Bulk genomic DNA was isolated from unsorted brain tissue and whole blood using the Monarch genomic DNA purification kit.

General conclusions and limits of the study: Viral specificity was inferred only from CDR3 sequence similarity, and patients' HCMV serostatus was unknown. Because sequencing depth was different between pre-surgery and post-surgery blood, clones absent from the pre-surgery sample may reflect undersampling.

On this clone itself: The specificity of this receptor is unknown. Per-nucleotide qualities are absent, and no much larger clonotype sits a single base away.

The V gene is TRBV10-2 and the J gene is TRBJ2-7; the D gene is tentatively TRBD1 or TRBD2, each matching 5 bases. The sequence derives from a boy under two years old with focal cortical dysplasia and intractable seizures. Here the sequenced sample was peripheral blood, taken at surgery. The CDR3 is CASFGAEYGQPWSYEQYF. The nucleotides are TGCGCCAGCTTCGGGGCAGAGTATGGCCAGCCATGGTCCTACGAGCAGTACTTC.